What follows describes a single T cell receptor beta chain. The target antigen is unknown. These data originate in a study of shared clonotypes between healthy human individuals. Terminally differentiated effector memory CD45RA+ cells were excluded from the naive CD8 cells, which were CD45RO-negative and positively selected for CCR7. V gave up 0 bases and J gave up 7 bases; unmatched junction bases: 15. Germline V CDR1 and CDR2: SGHDT, YYEEEE. The CDR3 extends over 17 amino acids. Genomic DNA (from each subset) was split evenly across several immunoSEQ plates. The repertoire was sequenced with immunoSEQ multiplex PCR; TCRdb's copy has only in-frame clones and lacks some. The data show hundreds of thousands of clones, roughly 98% seen once. Whole-study findings and limits: Read depth was anticipated to influence clonotype sharing among donors. The study found lower generation probabilities in non-shared clonotypes than in those shared by all four donors.

The specimen was naive CD8+ T cells sorted from blood. This clonotype was sampled from a man aged 30-40 years in good health. The rearrangement links TRBV5-6 to TRBJ2-7; 8 nucleotides align to TRBD1. The chain's CDR3 is CASSLGRTGIRRGEQYF. CDR3 nucleotide sequence: TGTGCCAGCAGCTTGGGCAGGACAGGGATTCGAAGGGGGGAGCAGTACTTC.